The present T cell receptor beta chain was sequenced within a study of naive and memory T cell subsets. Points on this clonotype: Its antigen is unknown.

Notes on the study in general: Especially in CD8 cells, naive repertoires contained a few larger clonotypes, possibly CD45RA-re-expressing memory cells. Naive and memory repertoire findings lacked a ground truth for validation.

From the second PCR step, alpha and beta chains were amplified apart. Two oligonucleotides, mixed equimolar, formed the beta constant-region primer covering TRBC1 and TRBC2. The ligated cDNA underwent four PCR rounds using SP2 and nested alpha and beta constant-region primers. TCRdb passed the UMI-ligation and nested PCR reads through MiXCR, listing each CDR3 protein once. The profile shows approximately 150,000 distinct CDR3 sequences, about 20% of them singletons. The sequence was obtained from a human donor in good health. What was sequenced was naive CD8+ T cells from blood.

CDR3 coding DNA: TGCAGTGCTAGTCGACAGGAATTGACAAATGGGTACGAGCAGTACTTC. This translates into CSASRQELTNGYEQYF. The J gene is TRBJ2-7, the V gene TRBV20-1; possible D gene TRBD1, 6 bases. CDR3 size: 16 residues. The germline V gene encodes CDR1 DFQATT and CDR2 SNEGSKA (reference sequence). Between the trimmed V and J ends, which lost 3 bases and 4 bases, there was a span of 22 bases.